This paragraph reports one T cell receptor (beta chain). CDR3 length: 16 residues. CDR1 is SGHRS and CDR2 is YFSETQ in the germline V gene. After removal of 4 bases from V and 6 bases from J, the junction contained 10 bases not matched to a gene. Sequenced by immunoSEQ multiplex PCR; TCRdb stores in-frame clones only, minus some. Counted here are roughly 110,000 clones, about 53% occurring once; the ten biggest clones make up about 40%. The sample originates from a study of cytotoxic CD8 clonotypes in ibrutinib-treated CLL. Sequencing used PBMCs, obtained after 24 months of ibrutinib treatment. The chain carries TRBV5-1 and TRBJ2-1; 10 bases are shared with TRBD2. The sequence derives from a human donor with chronic lymphocytic leukemia. CDR3: CASSPPSSGGINEQFF. The DNA for the CDR3 is TGCGCCAGCAGCCCCCCTTCTAGCGGGGGTATCAATGAGCAGTTCTTC.